A selection of T cell receptor beta chains follows, all from one sample in a study of T cell responses to AZD1222 COVID-19 vaccine. Assay: immunoSEQ multiplex PCR; the TCRdb copy retains only in-frame clones and omits some. The data contain about 120,000 clones, roughly 90% of them singletons. The source was peripheral blood, collected on day 0 of AZD1222 vaccination. The origin of the receptors is an adult in good health. The CDR3 runs from the conserved cysteine through the conserved F or W. D genes are given only for firm matches. Size values are once, few and many counts, or a class for expanded clones, and some rows have none.

V: TRBV14; D: TRBD2; size: .; J: TRBJ2-2; CDR3: CASSQELAGGLTGELFF; DNA: TGTGCCAGCAGCCAAGAGCTAGCGGGGGGCCTAACCGGGGAGCTGTTTTTT
V: TRBV5-1; D: TRBD1; size: .; J: TRBJ2-7; CDR3: CASSLSGTGGYEQYF; DNA: TGCGCCAGCAGCTTATCCGGGACAGGGGGCTACGAGCAGTACTTC
V: TRBV7-2; D: .; size: .; J: TRBJ2-5; CDR3: CASSLARDGTQYF; DNA: TGTGCCAGCAGCTTAGCCAGGGATGGGACCCAGTACTTC
V: TRBV14; D: .; size: .; J: TRBJ1-6; CDR3: CASSQDLQWNSPLHF; DNA: TGTGCCAGCAGCCAAGATTTACAGTGGAATTCACCCCTCCACTTT
V: TRBV18; D: .; size: .; J: TRBJ1-2; CDR3: CASSLTPPGDPYGYTF; DNA: TGTGCCAGCTCACTCACGCCTCCAGGGGACCCGTATGGCTACACCTTC
V: TRBV7-2; D: .; size: .; J: TRBJ2-1; CDR3: CASSFFIGTYNEQFF; DNA: TGTGCCAGCAGCTTCTTTATCGGGACCTACAATGAGCAGTTCTTC
V: TRBV19; D: .; size: .; J: TRBJ1-6; CDR3: CASISSSAGATLHF; DNA: TGTGCCAGTATTTCCTCTTCGGCGGGGGCTACCCTCCACTTT
V: TRBV12-3/TRBV12-4; D: .; size: .; J: TRBJ1-1; CDR3: CASSFQGPTEAFF; DNA: TGTGCCAGCAGTTTTCAGGGACCCACTGAAGCTTTCTTT
V: TRBV7-9; D: .; size: .; J: TRBJ1-5; CDR3: CASSLVSGESNQPQHF; DNA: TGTGCCAGCAGCTTAGTGTCAGGAGAGAGCAATCAGCCCCAGCATTTT
V: TRBV7-9; D: TRBD1; size: .; J: TRBJ1-1; CDR3: CASSSPQGQGAEAFF; DNA: TGTGCCAGCAGCTCCCCACAGGGACAGGGGGCTGAAGCTTTCTTT
V: TRBV5-6; D: TRBD2; size: .; J: TRBJ2-7; CDR3: CASSLGLAVTYEQYF; DNA: TGTGCCAGCAGCCTCGGACTAGCGGTGACCTACGAGCAGTACTTC
V: TRBV5-1; D: .; size: .; J: TRBJ2-3; CDR3: CASSTGGGTDTQYF; DNA: TGCGCCAGCAGTACCGGGGGCGGCACAGATACGCAGTATTTT
V: TRBV7-9; D: TRBD1; size: .; J: TRBJ2-2; CDR3: CASSSGTGHHTSNTGELFF; DNA: TGTGCCAGCAGCTCCGGGACAGGGCACCACACTTCGAACACCGGGGAGCTGTTTTTT
V: TRBV7-2; D: TRBD2; size: .; J: TRBJ2-5; CDR3: CASSLSGDYLWETQYF; DNA: TGTGCCAGCAGCTTATCGGGGGACTACTTGTGGGAGACCCAGTACTTC
V: TRBV18; D: TRBD1; size: .; J: TRBJ1-5; CDR3: CASSPTGGPGNQPQHF; DNA: TGTGCCAGCTCCCCCACAGGGGGCCCCGGGAATCAGCCCCAGCATTTT
V: TRBV28; D: TRBD1; size: .; J: TRBJ1-1; CDR3: CASSLGTGSLGNTEAFF; DNA: TGTGCCAGCAGTTTAGGGACAGGGTCCCTGGGTAATACTGAAGCTTTCTTT
V: TRBV25-1; D: .; size: .; J: TRBJ1-2; CDR3: CASSEFSLVYPDGYTF; DNA: TGTGCCAGCAGTGAATTTAGTTTGGTTTACCCTGATGGCTACACCTTC
V: TRBV5-1; D: TRBD2; size: once; J: TRBJ2-3; CDR3: CASSPLGGADTQYF; DNA: TGCGCCAGCAGCCCCTTGGGGGGGGCAGATACGCAGTATTTT
V: TRBV7-9; D: .; size: .; J: TRBJ1-1; CDR3: CASSLGRNTEAFF; DNA: TGTGCCAGCAGCTTAGGCAGGAACACTGAAGCTTTCTTT
V: TRBV7-2; D: .; size: .; J: TRBJ2-2; CDR3: CASSTRVGTRELFF; DNA: TGTGCCAGCAGCACCCGGGTGGGGACCCGGGAGCTGTTTTTT
V: TRBV6-5; D: .; size: .; J: TRBJ2-4; CDR3: CASSLLGSGGIQYF; DNA: TGTGCCAGCAGCCTATTGGGTAGCGGAGGCATTCAGTACTTC
V: TRBV11-2; D: TRBD1; size: .; J: TRBJ2-3; CDR3: CASNDDRGPRDTQYF; DNA: TGTGCCAGCAACGACGACAGGGGGCCGAGAGATACGCAGTATTTT
V: TRBV2; D: .; size: .; J: TRBJ2-4; CDR3: CASSTQHGWAKNIQYF; DNA: TGTGCCAGCAGTACCCAGCATGGGTGGGCCAAAAACATTCAGTACTTC
V: TRBV28; D: .; size: .; J: TRBJ1-1; CDR3: CASSSTGGSAEAFF; DNA: TGTGCCAGCAGTTCGACAGGCGGTTCGGCTGAAGCTTTCTTT
V: TRBV11-2; D: .; size: .; J: TRBJ2-7; CDR3: CASEQGGSGSYEQYF; DNA: TGTGCCAGCGAACAGGGGGGTAGCGGGTCCTACGAGCAGTACTTC
V: TRBV20-1; D: .; size: .; J: TRBJ2-3; CDR3: CSGGTDTQYF; DNA: TGCAGTGGGGGGACAGATACGCAGTATTTT
V: TRBV7-9; D: TRBD1; size: .; J: TRBJ2-1; CDR3: CASSLGAGTGSYNEQFF; DNA: TGTGCCAGCAGCTTAGGGGCCGGGACAGGCTCCTACAATGAGCAGTTCTTC
V: TRBV5-8; D: .; size: .; J: TRBJ1-1; CDR3: CASSFQGSRTEAFF; DNA: TGTGCCAGCAGCTTCCAGGGATCCCGAACTGAAGCTTTCTTT
V: TRBV9; D: .; size: once; J: TRBJ1-5; CDR3: CASSVDGGPSNQPQHF; DNA: TGTGCCAGCAGCGTAGATGGGGGCCCGAGCAATCAGCCCCAGCATTTT
V: TRBV28; D: .; size: .; J: TRBJ1-2; CDR3: CASSDVLRQESYGYTF; DNA: TGTGCCAGCAGTGACGTCCTCCGACAGGAAAGCTATGGCTACACCTTC
V: TRBV6-5; D: .; size: .; J: TRBJ2-3; CDR3: CASSYSSGSDTQYF; DNA: TGTGCCAGCAGTTACTCGAGTGGTTCAGATACGCAGTATTTT
V: TRBV28; D: .; size: .; J: TRBJ1-1; CDR3: CAITSGVWNTEAFF; DNA: TGTGCCATCACCAGTGGGGTATGGAACACTGAAGCTTTCTTT
V: TRBV7-9; D: TRBD2; size: .; J: TRBJ2-3; CDR3: CASSSPLGISGGQDTQYF; DNA: TGTGCCAGCAGCTCCCCCCTGGGTATTAGCGGGGGGCAAGATACGCAGTATTTT
V: TRBV7-2; D: .; size: once; J: TRBJ1-1; CDR3: CASSLGRGGTEAFF; DNA: TGTGCCAGCAGCTTAGGTAGGGGGGGCACTGAAGCTTTCTTT
V: TRBV7-2; D: .; size: .; J: TRBJ1-6; CDR3: CASSLGQLRAPLHF; DNA: TGTGCCAGCAGCTTAGGACAGTTAAGGGCACCCCTCCACTTT
V: TRBV3-1/TRBV3-2; D: TRBD2; size: .; J: TRBJ2-7; CDR3: CASSQVQGGLAGGPSLEQYF; DNA: TGTGCCAGCAGCCAAGTTCAGGGTGGCCTAGCGGGAGGGCCCAGTCTCGAGCAGTACTTC
V: TRBV5-6; D: TRBD2; size: .; J: TRBJ2-5; CDR3: CASSLVAGGPFETQYF; DNA: TGTGCCAGCAGCTTAGTAGCGGGAGGGCCGTTTGAGACCCAGTACTTC
V: TRBV3-1/TRBV3-2; D: TRBD2; size: .; J: TRBJ2-5; CDR3: CASSQMRRGNQETQYF; DNA: TGTGCCAGCAGCCAAATGAGGCGGGGGAACCAAGAGACCCAGTACTTC
V: TRBV6-2/TRBV6-3; D: .; size: .; J: TRBJ1-5; CDR3: CASSQGGWQPQHF; DNA: TGTGCCAGCAGTCAGGGTGGCTGGCAGCCCCAGCATTTT
V: TRBV5-6; D: .; size: .; J: TRBJ1-2; CDR3: CASSPATGANYGYTF; DNA: TGTGCCAGCAGCCCCGCTACCGGGGCGAACTATGGCTACACCTTC